Listed here are 4 T cell receptor beta chains from one sample, sequenced in a study of shared clonotypes between healthy human individuals. Profiling relied on immunoSEQ multiplex PCR, and the TCRdb table lists in-frame clones only, not all of them. This table holds some 2,000,000 clones, about 94% found once. Sequences were obtained from naive CD4+ T cells sorted from blood. Indicated subset: CD45RA+ positively selected. The receptors were sampled from a man in his late teens or twenties in good health.

Regarding this clone: The same CDR3 is also encoded by other DNA sequences in this sample. The V gene is TRBV10-3, the J gene TRBJ2-7; either TRBD1 or TRBD2 may supply D (6 bases each). Germline V gene lookup returns CDR1 ENHRY and CDR2 SYGVKD. The CDR3 consists of 15 residues. V gave up 4 bases and J gave up 0 bases, with 13 bases separating them. CDR3 sequence: CAISGGTLSSYEQYF. In DNA form, the CDR3 reads TGTGCCATCAGTGGCGGGACATTAAGCTCCTACGAGCAGTACTTC.

V gene TRBV15 combines with J gene TRBJ2-5, with TRBD2 matching over 14 bases. This CDR3 has 16 amino acids. V lost 2 bases, J lost 4 bases, and 3 bases stayed unmatched. Germline CDR1 and CDR2: LNHNV and YYDKDF (reference sequence). The CDR3 region is CATSRQGLAGGETQYF. Written as DNA, the CDR3 is TGTGCCACCAGCAGACAAGGACTAGCGGGAGGAGAGACCCAGTACTTC.

The chain recombines TRBV9 with TRBJ2-3; D is perhaps TRBD2 (6 bases). Germline V CDR1 and CDR2: SGDLS, YYNGEE. V shed 3 bases and J shed 2 bases, with 19 bases lying between them. This CDR3 has 17 residues. CDR3 in DNA: TGTGCCAGCAGCGGGATCGAACCGGGACTGATCACAGATACGCAGTATTTT. Amino acids: CASSGIEPGLITDTQYF.

This chain links TRBV6-5 with TRBJ2-3, with D unclear. The V gene lost 11 bases and the J gene lost 1 base, with 16 bases spanning the gap. Looked up from germline, CDR1 is MNHEY and CDR2 is SVGAGI. The CDR3 consists of 14 residues. The CDR3 DNA sequence: TGTGCCCCCCGATGGTGGGCCCGCACAGATACGCAGTATTTT. Its translation is CAPRWWARTDTQYF.